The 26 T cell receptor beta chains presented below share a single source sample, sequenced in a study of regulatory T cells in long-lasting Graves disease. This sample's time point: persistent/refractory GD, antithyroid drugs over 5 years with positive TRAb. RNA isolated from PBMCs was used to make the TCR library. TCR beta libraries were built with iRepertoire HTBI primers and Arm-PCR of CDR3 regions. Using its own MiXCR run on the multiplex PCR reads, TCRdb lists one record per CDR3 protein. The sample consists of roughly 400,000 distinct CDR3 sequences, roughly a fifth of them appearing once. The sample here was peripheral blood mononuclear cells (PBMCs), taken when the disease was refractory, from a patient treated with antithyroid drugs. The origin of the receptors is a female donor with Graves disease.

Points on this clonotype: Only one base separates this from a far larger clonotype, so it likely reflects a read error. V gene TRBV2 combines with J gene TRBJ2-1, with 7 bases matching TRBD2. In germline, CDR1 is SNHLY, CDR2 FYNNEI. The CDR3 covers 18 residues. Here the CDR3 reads CAISPLWASGDLGNEQFF. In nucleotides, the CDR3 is TGTGCCATCAGTCCCCTCTGGGCTAGCGGTGACCTAGGCAATGAGCAGTTCTTC.

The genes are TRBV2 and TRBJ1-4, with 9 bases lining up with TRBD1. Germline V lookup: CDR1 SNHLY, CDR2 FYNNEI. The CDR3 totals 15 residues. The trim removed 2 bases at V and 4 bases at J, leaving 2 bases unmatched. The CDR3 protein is CASSETGGINEKLFF. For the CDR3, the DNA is TGTGCCAGCAGTGAAACAGGGGGCATTAATGAAAAACTGTTTTTT.

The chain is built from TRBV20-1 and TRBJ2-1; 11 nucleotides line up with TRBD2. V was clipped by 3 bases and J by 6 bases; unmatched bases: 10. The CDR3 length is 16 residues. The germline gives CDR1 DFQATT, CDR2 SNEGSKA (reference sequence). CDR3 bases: TGCAGTGCTAGGGACCCGACTAGCGGGAAGGGCAATGAGCAGTTCTTC. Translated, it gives CSARDPTSGKGNEQFF.

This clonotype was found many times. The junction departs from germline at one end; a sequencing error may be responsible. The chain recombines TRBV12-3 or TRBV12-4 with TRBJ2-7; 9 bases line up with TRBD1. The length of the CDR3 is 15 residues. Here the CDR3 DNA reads TGTGCCAGCACCCCCGGAGGGACAGGGTCCTCCGAGCAGTACTTC. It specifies CASTPGGTGSSEQYF.

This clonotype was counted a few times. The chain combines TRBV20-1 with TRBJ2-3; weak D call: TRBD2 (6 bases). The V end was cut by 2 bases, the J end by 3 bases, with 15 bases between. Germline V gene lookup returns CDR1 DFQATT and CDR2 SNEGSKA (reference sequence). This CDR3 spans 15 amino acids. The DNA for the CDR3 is TGCAGTGCTAGAAGGCGGGTGGGAGGTACAGATACGCAGTATTTT. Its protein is CSARRRVGGTDTQYF.

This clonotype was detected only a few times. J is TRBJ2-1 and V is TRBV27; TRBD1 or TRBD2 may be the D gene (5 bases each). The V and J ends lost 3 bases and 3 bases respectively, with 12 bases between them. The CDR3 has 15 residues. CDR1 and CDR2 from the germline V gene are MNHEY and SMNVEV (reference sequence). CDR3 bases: TGTGCCAGCAGTTTCGAGGGGAAGGGCTACAATGAGCAGTTCTTC. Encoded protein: CASSFEGKGYNEQFF.

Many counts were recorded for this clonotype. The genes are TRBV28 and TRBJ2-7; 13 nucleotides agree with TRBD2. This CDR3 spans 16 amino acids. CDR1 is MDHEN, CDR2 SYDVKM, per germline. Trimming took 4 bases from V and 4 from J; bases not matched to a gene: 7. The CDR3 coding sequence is TGTGCCAGCAGTTCAAGGACTAGCGGGAGTCGGTACGAGCAGTACTTC. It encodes CASSSRTSGSRYEQYF. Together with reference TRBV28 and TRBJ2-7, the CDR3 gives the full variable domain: DVKVTQSSRYLVKRTGEKVFLECVQDMDHENMFWYRQDPGLGLRLIYFSYDVKMKEKGDIPEGYSVSREKKERFSLILESASTNQTSMYLCASSSRTSGSRYEQYFGPGTRLTVT.

The CDR3 loop is CASSLAGAQRRETQYF. The CDR3 nucleotides are TGCGCCAGCAGCTTGGCGGGGGCCCAAAGACGGGAGACCCAGTACTTC. The chain links TRBV5-1 to TRBJ2-5, with D perhaps matching TRBD1 or TRBD2 (6 bases each). Germline lookup yields CDR1 SGHRS and CDR2 YFSETQ. The CDR3 is made up of 16 amino acids. Trimming took 0 bases from V and 5 from J, leaving 17 bases between them. The full variable domain, with the rest looked up from reference TRBV5-1 and TRBJ2-5, is KAGVTQTPRYLIKTRGQQVTLSCSPISGHRSVSWYQQTPGQGLQFLFEYFSETQRNKGNFPGRFSGRQFSNSRSEMNVSTLELGDSALYLCASSLAGAQRRETQYFGPGTRLLVL.

In nucleotides, the CDR3 is TGTGCCAGCAGTTTACCGCGGGAGTACAATGAGCAGTTCTTC. This encodes CASSLPREYNEQFF. The rearrangement joins TRBV28 to TRBJ2-1; TRBD2 agrees at 7 bases. Germline V lookup: CDR1 MDHEN, CDR2 SYDVKM. The V and J ends lost 2 bases and 4 bases, in that order; junction bases with no gene match: 2. The length of the CDR3 is 14 residues. The full variable domain, in which reference TRBV28 and TRBJ2-1 provide the parts outside the CDR3, is DVKVTQSSRYLVKRTGEKVFLECVQDMDHENMFWYRQDPGLGLRLIYFSYDVKMKEKGDIPEGYSVSREKKERFSLILESASTNQTSMYLCASSLPREYNEQFFGPGTRLTVL.

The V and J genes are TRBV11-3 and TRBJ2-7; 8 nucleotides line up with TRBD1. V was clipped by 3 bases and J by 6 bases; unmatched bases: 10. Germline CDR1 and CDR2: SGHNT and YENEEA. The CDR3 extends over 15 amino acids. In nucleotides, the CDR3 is TGTGCCAGCAGCTTGGAGCCGACAGGGGTGGGCGAGCAGTACTTC. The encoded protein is CASSLEPTGVGEQYF.

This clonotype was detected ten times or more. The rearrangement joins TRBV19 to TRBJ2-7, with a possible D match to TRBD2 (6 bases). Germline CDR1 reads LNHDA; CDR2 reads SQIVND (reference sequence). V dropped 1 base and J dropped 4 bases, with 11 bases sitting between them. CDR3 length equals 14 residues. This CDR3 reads CASSIGGGIYEQYF. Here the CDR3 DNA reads TGTGCCAGTAGTATAGGTGGAGGGATTTACGAGCAGTACTTC.

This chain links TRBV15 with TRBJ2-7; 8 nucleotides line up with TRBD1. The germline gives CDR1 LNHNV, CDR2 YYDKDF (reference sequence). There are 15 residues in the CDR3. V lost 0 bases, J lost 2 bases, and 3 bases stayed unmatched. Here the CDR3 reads CATSRETTGAYEQYF. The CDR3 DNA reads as TGTGCCACCAGCAGAGAAACGACAGGGGCCTACGAGCAGTACTTC.

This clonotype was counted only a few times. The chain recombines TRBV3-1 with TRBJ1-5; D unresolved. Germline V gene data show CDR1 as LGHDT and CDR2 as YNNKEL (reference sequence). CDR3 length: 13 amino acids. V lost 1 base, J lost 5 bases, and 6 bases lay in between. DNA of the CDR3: TGTGCCAGCAGCCAAGGTCCGCATCAGCCCCAGCATTTT. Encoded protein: CASSQGPHQPQHF.

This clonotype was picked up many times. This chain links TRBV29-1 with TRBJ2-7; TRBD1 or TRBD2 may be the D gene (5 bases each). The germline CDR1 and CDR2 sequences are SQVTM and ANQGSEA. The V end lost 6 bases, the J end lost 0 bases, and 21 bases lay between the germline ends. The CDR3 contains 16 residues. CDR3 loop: CSVRAVEGPSSYEQYF. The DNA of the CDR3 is TGCAGCGTGCGAGCGGTAGAGGGGCCAAGCTCCTACGAGCAGTACTTC.

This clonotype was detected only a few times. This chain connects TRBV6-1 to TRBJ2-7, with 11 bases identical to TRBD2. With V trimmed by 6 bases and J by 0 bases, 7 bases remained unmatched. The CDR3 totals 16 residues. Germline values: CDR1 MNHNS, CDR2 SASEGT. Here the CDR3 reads CASSWTSGSSSYEQYF. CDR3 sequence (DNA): TGTGCCAGCAGCTGGACTAGCGGGTCGAGCTCCTACGAGCAGTACTTC.

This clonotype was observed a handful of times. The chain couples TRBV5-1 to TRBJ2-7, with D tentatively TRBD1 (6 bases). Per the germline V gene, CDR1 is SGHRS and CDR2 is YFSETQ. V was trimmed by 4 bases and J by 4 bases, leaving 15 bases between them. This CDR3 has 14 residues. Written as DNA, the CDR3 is TGCGCCAGCAGCGTGGTGGGGACATCGTACGAGCAGTACTTC. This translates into CASSVVGTSYEQYF.

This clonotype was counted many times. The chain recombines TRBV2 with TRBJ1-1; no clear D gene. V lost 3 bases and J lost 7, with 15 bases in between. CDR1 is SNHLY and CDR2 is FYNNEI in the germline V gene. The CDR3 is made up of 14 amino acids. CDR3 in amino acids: CASSESAGYSEAFF. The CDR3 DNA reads TGTGCCAGCAGTGAGTCGGCAGGTTATAGTGAAGCTTTCTTT.

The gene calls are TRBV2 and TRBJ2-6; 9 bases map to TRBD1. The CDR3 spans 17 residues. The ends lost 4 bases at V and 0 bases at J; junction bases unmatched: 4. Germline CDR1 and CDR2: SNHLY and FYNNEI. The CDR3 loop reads CASSGRDRDSGANVLTF. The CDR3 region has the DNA TGTGCCAGCAGTGGCCGGGACAGGGACTCTGGGGCCAACGTCCTGACTTTC.

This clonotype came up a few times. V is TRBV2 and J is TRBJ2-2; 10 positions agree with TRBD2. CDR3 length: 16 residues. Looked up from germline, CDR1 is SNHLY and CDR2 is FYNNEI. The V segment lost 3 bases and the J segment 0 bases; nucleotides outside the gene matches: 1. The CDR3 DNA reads TGTGCCAGCAGTGATAGCGGGGGGACGAACACCGGGGAGCTGTTTTTT. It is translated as CASSDSGGTNTGELFF.

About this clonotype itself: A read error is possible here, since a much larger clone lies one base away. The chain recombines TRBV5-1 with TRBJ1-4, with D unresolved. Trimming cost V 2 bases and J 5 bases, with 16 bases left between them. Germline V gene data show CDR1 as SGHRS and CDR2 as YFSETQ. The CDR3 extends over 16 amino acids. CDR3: CASSLEGRTPNEKLFF. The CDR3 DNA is TGCGCCAGCAGCTTAGAAGGACGGACGCCGAATGAAAAACTGTTTTTT. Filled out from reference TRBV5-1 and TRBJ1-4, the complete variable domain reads KAGVTQTPRYLIKTRGQQVTLSCSPISGHRSVSWYQQTPGQGLQFLFEYFSETQRNKGNFPGRFSGRQFSNSRSEMNVSTLELGDSALYLCASSLEGRTPNEKLFFGSGTQLSVL.

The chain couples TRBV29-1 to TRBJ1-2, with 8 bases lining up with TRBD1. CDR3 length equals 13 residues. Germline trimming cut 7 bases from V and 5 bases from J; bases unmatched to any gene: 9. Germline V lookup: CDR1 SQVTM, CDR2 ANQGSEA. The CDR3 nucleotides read TGCAGCGCTGGCCCGGGACAGGATTATGGCTACACCTTC. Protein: CSAGPGQDYGYTF.

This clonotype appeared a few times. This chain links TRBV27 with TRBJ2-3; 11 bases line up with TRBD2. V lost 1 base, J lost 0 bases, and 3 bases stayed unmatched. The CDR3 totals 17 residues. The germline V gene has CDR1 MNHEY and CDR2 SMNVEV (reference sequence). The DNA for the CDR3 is TGTGCCAGCAGTTTATGGGGACTAGCGGAGAGCACAGATACGCAGTATTTT. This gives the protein CASSLWGLAESTDTQYF.

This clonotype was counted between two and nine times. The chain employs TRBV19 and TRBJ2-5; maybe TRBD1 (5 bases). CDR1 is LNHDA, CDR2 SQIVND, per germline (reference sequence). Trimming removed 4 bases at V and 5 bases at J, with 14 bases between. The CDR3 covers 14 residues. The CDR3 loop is CASSRDSSTETQYF. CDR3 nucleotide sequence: TGTGCCAGTAGTAGAGACAGTTCGACGGAGACCCAGTACTTC.

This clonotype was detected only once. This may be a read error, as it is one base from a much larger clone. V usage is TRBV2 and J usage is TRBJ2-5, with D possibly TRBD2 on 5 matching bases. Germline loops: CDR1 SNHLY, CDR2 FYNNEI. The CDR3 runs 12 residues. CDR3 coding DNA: TGTGCCGGCAGCTCGAGGGTGGGGACCCAGTACTTC. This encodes CAGSSRVGTQYF.

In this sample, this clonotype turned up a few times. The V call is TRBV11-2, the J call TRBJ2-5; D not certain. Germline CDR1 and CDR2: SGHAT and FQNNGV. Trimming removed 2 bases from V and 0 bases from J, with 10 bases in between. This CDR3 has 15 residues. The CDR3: CASSLFGTDQETQYF. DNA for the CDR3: TGTGCCAGCAGCTTATTTGGAACAGACCAAGAGACCCAGTACTTC. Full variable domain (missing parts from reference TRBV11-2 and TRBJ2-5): EAGVAQSPRYKIIEKRQSVAFWCNPISGHATLYWYQQILGQGPKLLIQFQNNGVVDDSQLPKDRFSAERLKGVDSTLKIQPAKLEDSAVYLCASSLFGTDQETQYFGPGTRLLVL.

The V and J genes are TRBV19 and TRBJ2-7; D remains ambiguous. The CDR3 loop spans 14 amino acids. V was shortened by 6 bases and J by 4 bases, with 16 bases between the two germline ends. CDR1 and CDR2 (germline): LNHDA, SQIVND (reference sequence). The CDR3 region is CASSPITPGYEQYF. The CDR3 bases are TGTGCCAGTAGCCCCATAACACCTGGATACGAGCAGTACTTC.